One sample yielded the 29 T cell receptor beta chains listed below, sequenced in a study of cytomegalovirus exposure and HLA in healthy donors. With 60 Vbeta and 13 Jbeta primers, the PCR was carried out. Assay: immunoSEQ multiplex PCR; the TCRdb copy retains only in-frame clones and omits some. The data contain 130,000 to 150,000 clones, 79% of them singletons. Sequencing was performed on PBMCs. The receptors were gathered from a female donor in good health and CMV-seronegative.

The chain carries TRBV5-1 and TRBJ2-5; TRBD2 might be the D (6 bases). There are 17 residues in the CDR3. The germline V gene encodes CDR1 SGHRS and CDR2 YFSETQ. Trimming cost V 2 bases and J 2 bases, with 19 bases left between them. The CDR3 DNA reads TGCGCCAGCAGCTTACGGGTATCAGTAGCGGTACAAGAGACCCAGTACTTC. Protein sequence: CASSLRVSVAVQETQYF.

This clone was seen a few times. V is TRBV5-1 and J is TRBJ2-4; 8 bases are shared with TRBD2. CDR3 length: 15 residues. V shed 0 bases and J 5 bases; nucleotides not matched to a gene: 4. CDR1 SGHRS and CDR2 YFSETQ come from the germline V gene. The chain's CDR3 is CASSLAGGAENIQYF. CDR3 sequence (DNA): TGCGCCAGCAGCTTGGCCGGGGGGGCCGAAAACATTCAGTACTTC.

CDR3 sequence (DNA): TGTGCCAGCAGTGGGACGGGGAATGGCTACACCTTC. It encodes CASSGTGNGYTF. The chain uses TRBV2 and TRBJ1-2; D is uncertain. This CDR3 has 12 residues. Per the germline V gene, CDR1 is SNHLY and CDR2 is FYNNEI. The ends were cut back, 4 bases at V and 6 bases at J, with 9 bases in the middle.

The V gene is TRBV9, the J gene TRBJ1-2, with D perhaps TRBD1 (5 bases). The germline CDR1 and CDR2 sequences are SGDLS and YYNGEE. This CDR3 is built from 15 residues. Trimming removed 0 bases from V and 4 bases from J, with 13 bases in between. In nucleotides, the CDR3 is TGTGCCAGCAGCGTAGCGTCGGGGGAGGCCTATGGCTACACCTTC. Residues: CASSVASGEAYGYTF.

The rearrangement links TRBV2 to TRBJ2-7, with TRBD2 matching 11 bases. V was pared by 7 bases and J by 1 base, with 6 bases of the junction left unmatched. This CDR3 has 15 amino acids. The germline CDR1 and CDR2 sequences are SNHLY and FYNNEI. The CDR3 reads CASTISGRESYEQYF. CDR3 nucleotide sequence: TGTGCCAGCACAATTAGCGGGAGGGAGTCCTACGAGCAGTACTTC.

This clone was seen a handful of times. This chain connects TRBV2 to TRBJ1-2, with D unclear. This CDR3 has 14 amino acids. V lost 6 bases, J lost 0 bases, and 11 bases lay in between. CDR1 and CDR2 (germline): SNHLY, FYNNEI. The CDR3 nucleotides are TGTGCCAGCAGATACATAATGTCTAACTATGGCTACACCTTC. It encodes CASRYIMSNYGYTF.

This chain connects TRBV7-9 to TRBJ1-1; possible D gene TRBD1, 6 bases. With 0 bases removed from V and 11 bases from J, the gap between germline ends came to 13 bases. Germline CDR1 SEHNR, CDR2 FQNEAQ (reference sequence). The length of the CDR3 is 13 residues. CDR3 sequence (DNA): TGTGCCAGCAGCTTAGCGCGGGGGCGGGAGGCTTTCTTT. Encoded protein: CASSLARGREAFF.

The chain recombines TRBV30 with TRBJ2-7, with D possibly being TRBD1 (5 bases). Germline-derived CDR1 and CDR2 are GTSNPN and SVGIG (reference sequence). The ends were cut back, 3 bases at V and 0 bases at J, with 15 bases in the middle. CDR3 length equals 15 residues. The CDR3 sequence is CAWSKALGPSYEQYF. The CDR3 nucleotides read TGTGCCTGGAGCAAAGCATTGGGGCCCTCCTACGAGCAGTACTTC.

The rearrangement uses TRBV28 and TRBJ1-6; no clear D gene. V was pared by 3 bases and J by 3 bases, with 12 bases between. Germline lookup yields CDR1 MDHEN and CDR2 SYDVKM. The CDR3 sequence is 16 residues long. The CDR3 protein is CASSFWRRDYNSPLHF. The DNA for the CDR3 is TGTGCCAGCAGTTTCTGGAGAAGAGACTATAATTCACCCCTCCACTTT.

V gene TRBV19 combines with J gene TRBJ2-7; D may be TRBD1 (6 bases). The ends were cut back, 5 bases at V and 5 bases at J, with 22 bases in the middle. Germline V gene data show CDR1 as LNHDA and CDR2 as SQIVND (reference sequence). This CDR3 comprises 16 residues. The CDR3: CASSAHTGYELHEQYF. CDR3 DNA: TGTGCCAGTAGTGCCCATACAGGGTACGAGCTCCACGAGCAGTACTTC.

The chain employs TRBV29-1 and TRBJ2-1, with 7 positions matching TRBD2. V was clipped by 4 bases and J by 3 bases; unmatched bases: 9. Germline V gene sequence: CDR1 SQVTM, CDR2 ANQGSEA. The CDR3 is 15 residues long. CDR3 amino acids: CSVGVGLVDYNEQFF. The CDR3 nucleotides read TGCAGCGTTGGAGTCGGACTAGTTGACTACAATGAGCAGTTCTTC.

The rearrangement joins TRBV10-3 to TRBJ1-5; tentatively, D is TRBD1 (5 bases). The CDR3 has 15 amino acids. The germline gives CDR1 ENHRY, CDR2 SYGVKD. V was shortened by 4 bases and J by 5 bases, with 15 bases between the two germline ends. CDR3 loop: CAISGVRRADQPQHF. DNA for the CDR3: TGTGCCATCAGTGGTGTCCGCAGGGCTGATCAGCCCCAGCATTTT.

The CDR3 spells CAISESGGDNSPLHF. The CDR3, as DNA: TGTGCCATCAGTGAGTCAGGCGGGGATAATTCACCCCTCCACTTT. V usage is TRBV10-3 and J usage is TRBJ1-6; D uncertain. The CDR3 extends over 15 amino acids. With 0 bases removed from V and 5 bases from J, the gap between germline ends came to 8 bases. Germline V gene lookup returns CDR1 ENHRY and CDR2 SYGVKD.

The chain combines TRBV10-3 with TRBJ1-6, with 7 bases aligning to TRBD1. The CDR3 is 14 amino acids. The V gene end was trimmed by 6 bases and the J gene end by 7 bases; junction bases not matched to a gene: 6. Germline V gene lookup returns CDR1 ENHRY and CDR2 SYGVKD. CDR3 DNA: TGTGCCATCAGCGCGGGACAGATCAATTCACCCCTCCACTTT. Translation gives CAISAGQINSPLHF.

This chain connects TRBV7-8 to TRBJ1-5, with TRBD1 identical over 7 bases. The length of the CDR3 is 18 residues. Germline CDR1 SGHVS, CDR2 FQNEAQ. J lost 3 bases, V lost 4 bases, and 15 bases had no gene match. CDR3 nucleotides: TGTGCCAGCAGCTATAGAGAACAGGGGAAAGGCTTCAATCAGCCCCAGCATTTT. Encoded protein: CASSYREQGKGFNQPQHF.

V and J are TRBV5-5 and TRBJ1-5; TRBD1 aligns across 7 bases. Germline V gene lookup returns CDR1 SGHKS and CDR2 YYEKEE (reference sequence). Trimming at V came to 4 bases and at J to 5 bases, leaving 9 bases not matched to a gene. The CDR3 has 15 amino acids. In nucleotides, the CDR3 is TGTGCCAGCAGCCCCTCGACAGGGCTTTATCAGCCCCAGCATTTT. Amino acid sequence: CASSPSTGLYQPQHF.

The CDR3 loop is CATSRRLADSYNEQFF. DNA of the CDR3: TGTGCCACCAGCAGAAGACTAGCGGACTCCTACAATGAGCAGTTCTTC. The rearrangement links TRBV15 to TRBJ2-1, with 9 positions matching TRBD2. V was clipped by 2 bases and J by 0 bases; unmatched bases: 2. The CDR3 spans 16 residues. Germline V CDR1 and CDR2: LNHNV, YYDKDF (reference sequence).

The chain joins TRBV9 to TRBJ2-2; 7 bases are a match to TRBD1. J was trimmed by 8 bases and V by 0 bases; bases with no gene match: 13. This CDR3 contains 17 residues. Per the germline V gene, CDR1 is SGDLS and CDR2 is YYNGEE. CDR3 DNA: TGTGCCAGCAGCGTAGTCGAGGACAGGCCCCGTTTAGGGGAGCTGTTTTTT. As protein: CASSVVEDRPRLGELFF.

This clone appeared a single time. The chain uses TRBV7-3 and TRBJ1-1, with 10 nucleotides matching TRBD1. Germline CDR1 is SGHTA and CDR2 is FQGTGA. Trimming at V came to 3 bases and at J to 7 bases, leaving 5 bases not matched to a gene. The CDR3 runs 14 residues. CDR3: CASSFDRGHGEAFF. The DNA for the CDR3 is TGTGCCAGCAGCTTTGACAGGGGGCATGGTGAAGCTTTCTTT.

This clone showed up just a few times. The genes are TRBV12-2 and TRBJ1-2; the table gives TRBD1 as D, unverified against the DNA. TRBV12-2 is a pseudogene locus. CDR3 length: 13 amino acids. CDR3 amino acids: CASRLAPRGGYTF. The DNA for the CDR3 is TGTGCAAGTCGCTTAGCGCCCAGGGGTGGCTACACCTTC.

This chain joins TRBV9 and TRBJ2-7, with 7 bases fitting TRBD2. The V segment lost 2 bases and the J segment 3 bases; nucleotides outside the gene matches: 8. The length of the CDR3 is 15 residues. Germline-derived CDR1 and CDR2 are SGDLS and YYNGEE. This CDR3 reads CASSVRGERIYEQYF. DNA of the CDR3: TGTGCCAGCAGCGTCCGGGGGGAAAGGATCTACGAGCAGTACTTC. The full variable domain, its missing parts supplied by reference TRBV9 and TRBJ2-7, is DSGVTQTPKHLITATGQRVTLRCSPRSGDLSVYWYQQSLDQGLQFLIQYYNGEERAKGNILERFSAQQFPDLHSELNLSSLELGDSALYFCASSVRGERIYEQYFGPGTRLTVT.

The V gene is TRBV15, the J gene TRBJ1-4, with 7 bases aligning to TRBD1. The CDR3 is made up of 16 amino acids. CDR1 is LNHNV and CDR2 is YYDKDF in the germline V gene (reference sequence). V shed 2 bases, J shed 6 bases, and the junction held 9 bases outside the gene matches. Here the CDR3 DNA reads TGTGCCACCAGCAGAAGGGGTTGGCAGGGGGATGAAAAACTGTTTTTT. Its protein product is CATSRRGWQGDEKLFF.

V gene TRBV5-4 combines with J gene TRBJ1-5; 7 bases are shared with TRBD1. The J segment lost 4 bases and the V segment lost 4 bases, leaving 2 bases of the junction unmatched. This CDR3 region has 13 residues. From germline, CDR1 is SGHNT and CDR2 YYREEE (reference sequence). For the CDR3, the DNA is TGTGCCAGCAGCCGGGACAGAAATCAGCCCCAGCATTTT. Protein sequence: CASSRDRNQPQHF.

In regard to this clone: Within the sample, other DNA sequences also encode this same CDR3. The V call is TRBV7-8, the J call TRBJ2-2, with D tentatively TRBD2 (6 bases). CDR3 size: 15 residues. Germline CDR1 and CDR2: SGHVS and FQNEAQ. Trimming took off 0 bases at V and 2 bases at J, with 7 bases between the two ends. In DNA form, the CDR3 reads TGTGCCAGCAGCTTAGCGGGACTTAACACCGGGGAGCTGTTTTTT. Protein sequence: CASSLAGLNTGELFF.

The CDR3 reads CAWSSAGEQYF. The DNA of the CDR3 is TGTGCCTGGAGTTCCGCGGGAGAGCAGTACTTC. This chain links TRBV30 with TRBJ2-7; TRBD2 is a possible D gene (6 bases). The germline V and J ends were trimmed by 2 bases and 7 bases, with 9 bases remaining between them. Germline assignment: CDR1 GTSNPN and CDR2 SVGIG (reference sequence). The CDR3 contains 11 residues.

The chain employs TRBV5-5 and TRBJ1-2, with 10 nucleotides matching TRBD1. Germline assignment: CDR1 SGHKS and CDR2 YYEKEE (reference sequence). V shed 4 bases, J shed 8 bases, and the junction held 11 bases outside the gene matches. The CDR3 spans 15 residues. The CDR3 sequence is CASSALVGQGTGYTF. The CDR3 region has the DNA TGTGCCAGCAGCGCTCTAGTGGGACAGGGGACGGGCTACACCTTC.

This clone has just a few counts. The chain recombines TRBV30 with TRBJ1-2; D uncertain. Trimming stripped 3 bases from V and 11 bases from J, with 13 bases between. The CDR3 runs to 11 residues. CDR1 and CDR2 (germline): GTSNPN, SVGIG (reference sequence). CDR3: CAWRVACGYTF. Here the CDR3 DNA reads TGTGCCTGGAGGGTAGCCTGTGGGTACACCTTC. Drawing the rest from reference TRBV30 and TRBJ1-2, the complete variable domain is SQTIHQWPATLVQPVGSPLSLECTVEGTSNPNLYWYRQAAGRGLQLLFYSVGIGQISSEVPQNLSASRPQDRQFILSSKKLLLSDSGFYLCAWRVACGYTFGSGTRLTVV.

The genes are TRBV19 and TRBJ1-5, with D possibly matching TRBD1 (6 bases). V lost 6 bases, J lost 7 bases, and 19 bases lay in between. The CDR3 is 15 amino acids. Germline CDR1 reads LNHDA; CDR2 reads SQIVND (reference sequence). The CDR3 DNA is TGTGCCAGTAGCCCCCGGGCAGGGGTGGAGCAGCCCCAGCATTTT. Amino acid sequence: CASSPRAGVEQPQHF.

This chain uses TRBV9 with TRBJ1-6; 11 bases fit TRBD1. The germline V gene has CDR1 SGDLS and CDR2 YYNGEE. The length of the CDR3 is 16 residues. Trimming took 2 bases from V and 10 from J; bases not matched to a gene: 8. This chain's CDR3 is CASSVTGTGGESPLHF. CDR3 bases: TGTGCCAGCAGCGTCACCGGGACAGGGGGTGAATCACCCCTCCACTTT.